This TCR beta chain was found in a study of blood T cell repertoires in COVID-19. In the study overall: COVID-19 samples from acute and convalescent phases originated in the United States, Italy and Spain. T cells, B-cell-depleted T cells, or PBMCs provided the cDNA or gDNA that served as material.

The junction had 12 bases not matched to a gene; V was cut back by 9 bases and J by 7 bases. CDR1 and CDR2 (germline): WNHNN, SYGVQD (reference sequence). CDR3 size: 14 residues. Original data processing: Estimated nucleated cell counts came from reference gene primer amplification. Measured with immunoSEQ multiplex PCR; TCRdb has only the in-frame clones, and not every one. V, J and clone size derive from that table, while D and trimming were established from the DNA sequence. The profile shows fewer than 350,000 clones, roughly 79% of them singletons. This sequence was found in a woman aged 60-70 years with active or convalescent COVID-19. Input material: peripheral blood. The rearrangement uses TRBV10-1 and TRBJ1-2; 9 bases fit TRBD1. This chain's CDR3 is CARSFDRGLFGYTF. The CDR3 DNA follows: TGCGCCAGGAGCTTTGACAGGGGGTTGTTTGGCTACACCTTC.